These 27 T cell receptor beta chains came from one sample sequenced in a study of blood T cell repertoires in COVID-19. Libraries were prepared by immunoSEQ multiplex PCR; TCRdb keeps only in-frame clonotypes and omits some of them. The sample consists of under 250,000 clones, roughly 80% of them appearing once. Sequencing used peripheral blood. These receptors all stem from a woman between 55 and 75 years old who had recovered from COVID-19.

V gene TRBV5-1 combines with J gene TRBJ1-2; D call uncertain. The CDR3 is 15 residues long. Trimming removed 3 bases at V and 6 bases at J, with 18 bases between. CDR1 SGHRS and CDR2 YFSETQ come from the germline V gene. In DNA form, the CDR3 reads TGCGCCAGCAGCTCGGTGTCGGGGAGGGAGGATGGCTACACCTTC. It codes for CASSSVSGREDGYTF.

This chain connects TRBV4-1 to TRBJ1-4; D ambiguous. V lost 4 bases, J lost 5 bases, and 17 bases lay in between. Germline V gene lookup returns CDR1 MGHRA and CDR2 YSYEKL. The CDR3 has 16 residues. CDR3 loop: CASSPIGVAANEKLFF. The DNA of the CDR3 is TGCGCCAGCAGCCCGATCGGGGTGGCGGCAAATGAAAAACTGTTTTTT.

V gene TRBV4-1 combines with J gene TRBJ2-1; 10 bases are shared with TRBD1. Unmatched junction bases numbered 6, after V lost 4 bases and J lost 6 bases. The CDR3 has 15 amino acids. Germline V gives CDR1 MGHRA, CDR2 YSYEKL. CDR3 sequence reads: CASSLDRGLSNEQFF. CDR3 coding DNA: TGCGCCAGCAGCCTCGACAGGGGGCTAAGCAATGAGCAGTTCTTC.

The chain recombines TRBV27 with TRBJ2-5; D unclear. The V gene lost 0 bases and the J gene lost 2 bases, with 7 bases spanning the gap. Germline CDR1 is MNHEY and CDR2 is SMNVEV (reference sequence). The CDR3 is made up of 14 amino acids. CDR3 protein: CASSLSQSQETQYF. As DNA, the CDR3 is TGTGCCAGCAGTTTATCACAGAGTCAAGAGACCCAGTACTTC.

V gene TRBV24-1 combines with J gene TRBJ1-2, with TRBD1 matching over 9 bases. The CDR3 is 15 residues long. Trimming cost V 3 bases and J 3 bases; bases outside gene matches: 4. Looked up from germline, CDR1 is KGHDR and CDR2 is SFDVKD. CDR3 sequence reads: CATSDPGQGDYGYTF. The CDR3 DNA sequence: TGTGCCACCAGTGATCCGGGACAGGGAGACTATGGCTACACCTTC.

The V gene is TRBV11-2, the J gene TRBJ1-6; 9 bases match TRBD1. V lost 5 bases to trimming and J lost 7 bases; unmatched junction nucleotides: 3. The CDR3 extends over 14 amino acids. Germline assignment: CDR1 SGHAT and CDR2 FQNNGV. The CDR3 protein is CASSRDRANSPLHF. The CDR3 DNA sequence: TGTGCCAGCAGCCGGGACAGGGCGAATTCACCCCTCCACTTT.

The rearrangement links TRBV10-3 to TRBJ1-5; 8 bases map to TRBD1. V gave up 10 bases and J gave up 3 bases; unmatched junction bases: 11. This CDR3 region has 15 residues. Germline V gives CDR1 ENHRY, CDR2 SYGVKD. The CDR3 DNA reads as TGTGCCACCCAAGGACAGGGCTTGGACAATCAGCCCCAGCATTTT. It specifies CATQGQGLDNQPQHF.

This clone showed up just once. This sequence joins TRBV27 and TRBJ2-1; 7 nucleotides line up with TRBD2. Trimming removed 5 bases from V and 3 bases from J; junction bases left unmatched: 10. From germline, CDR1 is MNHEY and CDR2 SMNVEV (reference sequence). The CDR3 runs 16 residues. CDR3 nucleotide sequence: TGTGCCAGCAGTCAACCTAGGGCTAGCGGCTACAATGAGCAGTTCTTC. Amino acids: CASSQPRASGYNEQFF.

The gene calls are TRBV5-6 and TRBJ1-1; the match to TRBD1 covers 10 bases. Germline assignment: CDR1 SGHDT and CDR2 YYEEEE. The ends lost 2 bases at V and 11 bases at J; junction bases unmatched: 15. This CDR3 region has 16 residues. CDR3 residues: CASSLLTGQGPPLAFF. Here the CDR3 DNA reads TGTGCCAGCAGCTTATTAACGGGACAGGGGCCCCCTTTGGCTTTCTTT.

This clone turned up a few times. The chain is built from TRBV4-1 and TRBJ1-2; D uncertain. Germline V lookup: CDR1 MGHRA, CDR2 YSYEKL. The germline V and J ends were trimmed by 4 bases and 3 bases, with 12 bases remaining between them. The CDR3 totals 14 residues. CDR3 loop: CASSPGMTDYGYTF. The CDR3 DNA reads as TGCGCCAGCAGCCCCGGGATGACCGACTATGGCTACACCTTC.

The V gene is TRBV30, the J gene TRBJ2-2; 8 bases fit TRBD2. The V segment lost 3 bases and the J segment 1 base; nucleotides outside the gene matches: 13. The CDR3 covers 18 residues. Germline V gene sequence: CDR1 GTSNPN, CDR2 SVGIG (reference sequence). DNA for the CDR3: TGTGCCTGGAGGGGGCTAGCGGGCGACCTAATGAACACCGGGGAGCTGTTTTTT. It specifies CAWRGLAGDLMNTGELFF. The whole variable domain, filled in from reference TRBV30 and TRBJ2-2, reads SQTIHQWPATLVQPVGSPLSLECTVEGTSNPNLYWYRQAAGRGLQLLFYSVGIGQISSEVPQNLSASRPQDRQFILSSKKLLLSDSGFYLCAWRGLAGDLMNTGELFFGEGSRLTVL.

The CDR3 is CASSETRGAYEQYF. CDR3 coding DNA: TGCGCCAGCAGTGAGACCCGGGGGGCCTACGAGCAGTACTTC. The chain joins TRBV10-2 to TRBJ2-7, with TRBD2 matching over 7 bases. Germline values: CDR1 WSHSY, CDR2 SAAADI. V lost 2 bases to trimming and J lost 2 bases; unmatched junction nucleotides: 3. This CDR3 has 14 amino acids.

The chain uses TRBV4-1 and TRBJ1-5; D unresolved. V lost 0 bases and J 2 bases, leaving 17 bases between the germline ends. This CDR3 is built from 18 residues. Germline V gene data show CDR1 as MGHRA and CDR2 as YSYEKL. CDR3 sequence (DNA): TGCGCCAGCAGCCAAGATCTCCTCCCCCCGGTGGGCAATCAGCCCCAGCATTTT. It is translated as CASSQDLLPPVGNQPQHF.

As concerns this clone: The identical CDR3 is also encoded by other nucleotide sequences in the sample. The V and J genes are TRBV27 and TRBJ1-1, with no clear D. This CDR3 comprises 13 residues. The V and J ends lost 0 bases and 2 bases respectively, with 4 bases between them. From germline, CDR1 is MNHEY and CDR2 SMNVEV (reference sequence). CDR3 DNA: TGTGCCAGCAGTTTATCCAGAAACACTGAAGCTTTCTTT. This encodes CASSLSRNTEAFF.

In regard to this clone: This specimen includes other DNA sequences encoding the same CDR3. The CDR3 DNA follows: TGTGCCAGCTCACCCGACAGGAATCAGCCCCAGCATTTT. This sequence encodes CASSPDRNQPQHF. V and J are TRBV18 and TRBJ1-5; a weak D match, TRBD1 (6 bases). The V gene lost 3 bases and the J gene lost 4 bases, with 7 bases spanning the gap. Looked up from germline, CDR1 is KGHSH and CDR2 is LQKENI. This CDR3 spans 13 amino acids.

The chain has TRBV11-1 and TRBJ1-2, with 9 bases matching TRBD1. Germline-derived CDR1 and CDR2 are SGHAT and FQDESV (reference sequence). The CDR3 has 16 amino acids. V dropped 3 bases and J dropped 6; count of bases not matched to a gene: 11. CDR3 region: CASSFSWTGESNGYTF. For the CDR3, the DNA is TGTGCCAGCAGCTTTTCGTGGACAGGGGAGTCAAATGGCTACACCTTC.

CDR3 protein: CASSSGGFILEQYF. CDR3 nucleotides: TGCGCCAGCAGCTCAGGGGGGTTTATTCTGGAGCAGTACTTC. The chain links TRBV5-1 to TRBJ2-7; D might be TRBD1 (7 bases). There are 14 residues in the CDR3. The germline V gene has CDR1 SGHRS and CDR2 YFSETQ. V shed 3 bases and J shed 7 bases, with 17 bases lying between them.

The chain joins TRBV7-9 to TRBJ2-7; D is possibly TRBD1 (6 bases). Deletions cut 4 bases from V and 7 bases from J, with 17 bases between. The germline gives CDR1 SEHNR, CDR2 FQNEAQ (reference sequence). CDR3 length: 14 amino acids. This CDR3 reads CASSSGTHLGEQYF. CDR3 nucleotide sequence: TGTGCCAGCAGCTCCGGGACACATTTAGGGGAGCAGTACTTC.

The DNA of the CDR3 is TGTGCCAGCAGCGTCTTGTCTCGGCCAGGGGGAAATGAGCAGTTCTTC. This sequence encodes CASSVLSRPGGNEQFF. The chain carries TRBV9 and TRBJ2-1; 7 nucleotides line up with TRBD1. The germline V gene encodes CDR1 SGDLS and CDR2 YYNGEE. The CDR3 sequence is 16 residues long. J was trimmed by 7 bases and V by 2 bases; bases with no gene match: 12.

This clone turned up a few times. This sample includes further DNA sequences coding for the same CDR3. In nucleotides, the CDR3 is TGTGCCAGCAGCGTAGCGGGGCAAGAGACCCAGTACTTC. Translating it yields CASSVAGQETQYF. This sequence joins TRBV9 and TRBJ2-5, with D perhaps TRBD2 (5 bases). This CDR3 has 13 amino acids. V lost 0 bases and J 2 bases, leaving 5 bases between the germline ends. Germline V gene lookup returns CDR1 SGDLS and CDR2 YYNGEE.

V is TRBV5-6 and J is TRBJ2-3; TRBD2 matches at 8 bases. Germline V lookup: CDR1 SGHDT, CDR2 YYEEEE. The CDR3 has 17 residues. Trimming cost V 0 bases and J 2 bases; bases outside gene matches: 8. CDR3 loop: CASSLGRGGGTTDTQYF. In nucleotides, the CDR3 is TGTGCCAGCAGCTTGGGCCGGGGCGGGGGGACCACAGATACGCAGTATTTT.

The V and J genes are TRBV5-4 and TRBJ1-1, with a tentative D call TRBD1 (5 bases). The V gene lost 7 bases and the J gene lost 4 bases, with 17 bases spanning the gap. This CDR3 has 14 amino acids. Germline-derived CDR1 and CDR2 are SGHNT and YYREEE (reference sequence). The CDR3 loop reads CASGSQTAVTEAFF. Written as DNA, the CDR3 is TGTGCCAGCGGAAGCCAGACAGCCGTCACTGAAGCTTTCTTT.

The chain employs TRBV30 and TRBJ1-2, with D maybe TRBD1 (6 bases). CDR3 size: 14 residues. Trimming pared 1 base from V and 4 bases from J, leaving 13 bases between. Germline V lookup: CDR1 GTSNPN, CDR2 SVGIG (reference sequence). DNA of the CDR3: TGTGCCTGGAGTGGTGCAGGGGAGGGCTATGGCTACACCTTC. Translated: CAWSGAGEGYGYTF.

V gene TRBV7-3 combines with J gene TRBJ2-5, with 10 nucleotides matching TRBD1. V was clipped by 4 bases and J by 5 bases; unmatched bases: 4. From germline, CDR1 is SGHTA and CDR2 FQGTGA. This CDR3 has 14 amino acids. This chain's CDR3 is CASSSGTGEETQYF. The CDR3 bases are TGTGCCAGCAGCTCAGGGACAGGGGAGGAGACCCAGTACTTC.

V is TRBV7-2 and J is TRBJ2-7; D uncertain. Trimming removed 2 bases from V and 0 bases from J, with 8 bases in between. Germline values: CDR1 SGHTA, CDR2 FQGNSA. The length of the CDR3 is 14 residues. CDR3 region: CASSLNSFSYEQYF. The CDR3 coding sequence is TGTGCCAGCAGCTTAAACAGCTTCTCCTACGAGCAGTACTTC.

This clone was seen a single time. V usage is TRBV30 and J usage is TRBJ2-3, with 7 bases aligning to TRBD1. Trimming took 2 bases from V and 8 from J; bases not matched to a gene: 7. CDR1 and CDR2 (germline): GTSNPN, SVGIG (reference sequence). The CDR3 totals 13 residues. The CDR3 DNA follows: TGTGCCTGGAGTTTGAGGGACAGTCGTACGCAGTATTTT. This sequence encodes CAWSLRDSRTQYF.

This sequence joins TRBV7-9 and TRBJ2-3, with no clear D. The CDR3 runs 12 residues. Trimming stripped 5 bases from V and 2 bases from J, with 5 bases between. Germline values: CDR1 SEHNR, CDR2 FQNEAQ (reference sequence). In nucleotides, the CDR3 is TGTGCCAGCAGCCTCTTCACAGATACGCAGTATTTT. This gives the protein CASSLFTDTQYF.